The rows below give T cell receptor beta chains drawn from one sample of a study of blood T cells in healthy people across ages. TCRdb ran MiXCR on the 5' RACE reads and lists one entry per CDR3 protein. The repertoire holds about 730,000 distinct CDR3 sequences, with about 40% as singletons. Sequenced sample: blood. The receptors here all came from a woman aged 55-75 years in good health. Both conserved end residues are part of each CDR3. The order of the fields is V gene, clone size, J gene, D gene, CDR3 DNA, CDR3 protein. D genes are given only for firm matches. Clone size is not always given. Where it is, it says once, few, many or a class for expanded clones.

V gene: TRBV27; clone size: few; J gene: TRBJ2-5; D gene: TRBD2; CDR3 DNA: TGTGCCAGCAGTCCCACCCCGGGACTAGCGGGCTGGGAGCAGTACTTC; CDR3 protein: CASSPTPGLAGWEQYF
V gene: TRBV5-1; clone size: .; J gene: TRBJ2-3; D gene: .; CDR3 DNA: TGCGCCAGCAGCCGGGACCGCTCGGATACGCAGTATTTT; CDR3 protein: CASSRDRSDTQYF
V gene: TRBV12-3/TRBV12-4; clone size: .; J gene: TRBJ1-6; D gene: TRBD1; CDR3 DNA: TGTGCCAGCAGTTTAGAGGACAGGGGCAATTCACCCCTCCACTTT; CDR3 protein: CASSLEDRGNSPLHF
V gene: TRBV6-2/TRBV6-3; clone size: .; J gene: TRBJ2-1; D gene: TRBD2; CDR3 DNA: TGTGCCAGCAGTAAGCTGGGACTAGCGGGAGGCTCCTACAATGAGCAGTTCTTC; CDR3 protein: CASSKLGLAGGSYNEQFF
V gene: TRBV25-1; clone size: .; J gene: TRBJ2-1; D gene: .; CDR3 DNA: TGTGCCAGCAGTGAAGCTCGCTTTGCGGTAAGCAATGAGCAGTTCTTC; CDR3 protein: CASSEARFAVSNEQFF
V gene: TRBV3-1; clone size: .; J gene: TRBJ2-1; D gene: .; CDR3 DNA: TGTGCCAGCAGCCAAGATTTTAGCGCTAGCTCCTACAATGAGCAGTTCTTC; CDR3 protein: CASSQDFSASSYNEQFF
V gene: TRBV5-1; clone size: .; J gene: TRBJ1-1; D gene: .; CDR3 DNA: TGCGCCAGCAGCGTGGAGGGCGTGAACACTGAAGCTTTCTTT; CDR3 protein: CASSVEGVNTEAFF
V gene: TRBV29-1; clone size: many; J gene: TRBJ1-4; D gene: TRBD1; CDR3 DNA: TGCAGCGCCCAGGGGACCACAGGGGGTCTGTCTAATGAAAAACTGTTTTTT; CDR3 protein: CSAQGTTGGLSNEKLFF
V gene: TRBV7-9; clone size: .; J gene: TRBJ2-7; D gene: .; CDR3 DNA: TGTGCCAGCAGCTACGAGGGAGCATGGCACGAGCAGTACTTC; CDR3 protein: CASSYEGAWHEQYF
V gene: TRBV15; clone size: .; J gene: TRBJ1-5; D gene: .; CDR3 DNA: TGTGCCACCCAGGGTGTCAATCAGCCCCAGCATTTT; CDR3 protein: CATQGVNQPQHF
V gene: TRBV4-3; clone size: .; J gene: TRBJ1-2; D gene: .; CDR3 DNA: TGCGCCAGCAGCCAAGATAATATTATGGCAGAACACTATGGCTACACCTTC; CDR3 protein: CASSQDNIMAEHYGYTF
V gene: TRBV21-1; clone size: .; J gene: TRBJ2-7; D gene: .; CDR3 DNA: TGTGCCAGCAGAAACAGGGTGCGATACGAGCAGTACTTC; CDR3 protein: CASRNRVRYEQYF
V gene: TRBV24-1; clone size: .; J gene: TRBJ2-1; D gene: TRBD1; CDR3 DNA: TGTGCCACCAGTGATTCGAACCCGGACAGGGTACATGAGCAGTTCTTC; CDR3 protein: CATSDSNPDRVHEQFF
V gene: TRBV10-3; clone size: .; J gene: TRBJ2-5; D gene: TRBD2; CDR3 DNA: TGTGCCATCAGCGCCAAATCGAGCGGGAGCGATGAGCAGTACTTC; CDR3 protein: CAISAKSSGSDEQYF
V gene: TRBV12-3/TRBV12-4; clone size: few; J gene: TRBJ1-4; D gene: .; CDR3 DNA: TGTGCCAGCAGTTCCCGGACAGTGCCTTTAACTAATGAAAAACTGTTTTTT; CDR3 protein: CASSSRTVPLTNEKLFF
V gene: TRBV6-5; clone size: many; J gene: TRBJ2-1; D gene: TRBD1; CDR3 DNA: TGTGCCAGCAGTTACCGTCCGGGACAGGGAAAGGATGAGCAGTTCTTC; CDR3 protein: CASSYRPGQGKDEQFF
V gene: TRBV20-1; clone size: few; J gene: TRBJ2-7; D gene: .; CDR3 DNA: TGCAGTGCCAGTGGGGCCAAGCGACCCTACGAGCAGTACTTC; CDR3 protein: CSASGAKRPYEQYF
V gene: TRBV9; clone size: .; J gene: TRBJ2-6; D gene: .; CDR3 DNA: TGTGCCAGCAACAAAGGGTTAGTTGGGGCCAACGTCCTGACTTTC; CDR3 protein: CASNKGLVGANVLTF
V gene: TRBV6-5; clone size: .; J gene: TRBJ2-6; D gene: TRBD2; CDR3 DNA: TGTGCCAGCAGTTACCAGGTAGCGGGGCCACTCTCTGGGGCCAACGTCCTGACTTTC; CDR3 protein: CASSYQVAGPLSGANVLTF
V gene: TRBV4-1; clone size: .; J gene: TRBJ2-5; D gene: TRBD1; CDR3 DNA: TGCGCCAGCAGCCAACCAGGGGGTTTAGAGACCCAGTACTTC; CDR3 protein: CASSQPGGLETQYF
V gene: TRBV7-9; clone size: .; J gene: TRBJ1-1; D gene: .; CDR3 DNA: TGTGCCAGCAGCTTACAGGTGGGCACTGAAGCTTTCTTT; CDR3 protein: CASSLQVGTEAFF
V gene: TRBV20-1; clone size: few; J gene: TRBJ2-5; D gene: .; CDR3 DNA: TGCAGTGCCTGGGGTGGGGAGAGGGAGACCCAGTACTTC; CDR3 protein: CSAWGGERETQYF
V gene: TRBV20-1; clone size: few; J gene: TRBJ1-5; D gene: TRBD1; CDR3 DNA: TGCAGTGCGAGGGGGCCCGGGACAGGGAAGTATCAGCCCCAGCATTTT; CDR3 protein: CSARGPGTGKYQPQHF
V gene: TRBV12-3/TRBV12-4; clone size: many; J gene: TRBJ2-3; D gene: .; CDR3 DNA: TGTGCCAGCAGCTTAGGTTTAGCGACAGATACGCAGTATTTT; CDR3 protein: CASSLGLATDTQYF
V gene: TRBV20-1; clone size: few; J gene: TRBJ2-5; D gene: TRBD2; CDR3 DNA: TGCAGTGCTAGAGATCAGACTAGCGGGGCGGAGACCCAGTACTTC; CDR3 protein: CSARDQTSGAETQYF
V gene: TRBV2; clone size: .; J gene: TRBJ1-4; D gene: .; CDR3 DNA: TGTGCCAGCAGCGACAACCGAAGGAATGAAAAACTGTTTTTT; CDR3 protein: CASSDNRRNEKLFF
V gene: TRBV5-1; clone size: .; J gene: TRBJ2-5; D gene: .; CDR3 DNA: TGCGCCAGCAGCTTGGGGGGCCGGGCCCTGGGTCGGACCCAGTACTTC; CDR3 protein: CASSLGGRALGRTQYF
V gene: TRBV3-1; clone size: .; J gene: TRBJ2-1; D gene: TRBD2; CDR3 DNA: TGTGCCAGCAGCCGCCTCCCGGGCGGGGGGGTCGAGAATGAGCAGTTCTTC; CDR3 protein: CASSRLPGGGVENEQFF
V gene: TRBV6-1; clone size: few; J gene: TRBJ2-5; D gene: .; CDR3 DNA: TGTGCCAGCAGTGACAAACAGGGACTTTGGGAGACCCAGTACTTC; CDR3 protein: CASSDKQGLWETQYF
V gene: TRBV29-1; clone size: few; J gene: TRBJ1-5; D gene: TRBD1; CDR3 DNA: TGCAGCGTTGCCTCCGGGACAGGGGGTTATCAGCCCCAGCATTTT; CDR3 protein: CSVASGTGGYQPQHF
V gene: TRBV6-5; clone size: .; J gene: TRBJ2-3; D gene: .; CDR3 DNA: TGTGCCAGCGGAGCGACTAGCACAGATACGCAGTATTTT; CDR3 protein: CASGATSTDTQYF
V gene: TRBV5-1; clone size: .; J gene: TRBJ2-7; D gene: TRBD2; CDR3 DNA: TGCGCCAGCAGCTTGACAGCAACTGCCGGCGGGAGGGGCGAGCAGTACTTC; CDR3 protein: CASSLTATAGGRGEQYF
V gene: TRBV4-3; clone size: few; J gene: TRBJ2-3; D gene: .; CDR3 DNA: TGCGCCAGCAGCCAAGACGCTAGCGTGGGTACAGATACGCAGTATTTT; CDR3 protein: CASSQDASVGTDTQYF
V gene: TRBV2; clone size: .; J gene: TRBJ2-1; D gene: .; CDR3 DNA: TGTGCCAGCAGGGTCCGGGACTTCCAAAGCTCCTACAATGAGCAGTTCTTC; CDR3 protein: CASRVRDFQSSYNEQFF
V gene: TRBV29-1; clone size: few; J gene: TRBJ2-4; D gene: .; CDR3 DNA: TGCAGCGCATACATCCTAGCCAAAAACATTCAGTACTTC; CDR3 protein: CSAYILAKNIQYF
V gene: TRBV20-1; clone size: few; J gene: TRBJ2-7; D gene: .; CDR3 DNA: TGCAGTGCTAGAGACCCCTACGAGCAGTACTTC; CDR3 protein: CSARDPYEQYF